This record covers a single T cell receptor (beta chain). Its matching antigen is unknown. The sample originates from a study of cytomegalovirus exposure and HLA in healthy donors. CDR1 MNHNY and CDR2 SVGAGI come from the germline V gene (reference sequence). The CDR3 spans 16 residues. The V gene end was trimmed by 4 bases and the J gene end by 6 bases; junction bases not matched to a gene: 8. PCR employed 60 Vbeta and 13 Jbeta primers. Using immunoSEQ multiplex PCR, the repertoire was profiled, and TCRdb retains in-frame clones only, with some absent. The data hold some 160,000 clones, with roughly 80% observed a single time. Study outcomes and limitations: Analyses of presence/absence relied on an assumption of roughly uniform sequencing depth across donors. Prior analysis indicated that the majority of TCR beta V segments exhibited productivity approximately 87% or approximately 30% of the time. According to the study, 160 or so TCR beta chains were cytomegalovirus-associated. Analysis was performed later, and it showed HLA-associated TCR beta chains to be more clonally expanded than equally common others.

The origin of this receptor is a male donor in good health and CMV-seropositive. This sequence joins TRBV6-6 and TRBJ2-1; 11 bases fit TRBD2. The specimen was PBMCs. CDR3 DNA: TGTGCCAGCAGTTCGCACACTAGCGGGAGACGCAATGAGCAGTTCTTC. Translated: CASSSHTSGRRNEQFF.